The clone carrying this T cell receptor beta chain came up a few times. Clones were read by immunoSEQ multiplex PCR, and TCRdb kept only the in-frame ones, dropping some. Of about 130,000 clones in the sample, about 90% are singletons; the top ten hold 1.5% to 2%. The sample is drawn from a study of control samples from healthy donors and cancer patients. CDR1 is SGHAT, CDR2 FQDESV, per germline (reference sequence). This CDR3 comprises 15 residues. V dropped 8 bases and J dropped 6 bases, with 22 bases sitting between them. This clonotype was sampled from a man aged 18 to 30 in good health. The sample taken for sequencing was blood. The chain carries TRBV11-1 and TRBJ1-2; D unclear. The CDR3 DNA follows: TGTGCCAGCCCATTGCGGTCCCAAATTGGAGATGGCTACACCTTC. Protein sequence: CASPLRSQIGDGYTF.